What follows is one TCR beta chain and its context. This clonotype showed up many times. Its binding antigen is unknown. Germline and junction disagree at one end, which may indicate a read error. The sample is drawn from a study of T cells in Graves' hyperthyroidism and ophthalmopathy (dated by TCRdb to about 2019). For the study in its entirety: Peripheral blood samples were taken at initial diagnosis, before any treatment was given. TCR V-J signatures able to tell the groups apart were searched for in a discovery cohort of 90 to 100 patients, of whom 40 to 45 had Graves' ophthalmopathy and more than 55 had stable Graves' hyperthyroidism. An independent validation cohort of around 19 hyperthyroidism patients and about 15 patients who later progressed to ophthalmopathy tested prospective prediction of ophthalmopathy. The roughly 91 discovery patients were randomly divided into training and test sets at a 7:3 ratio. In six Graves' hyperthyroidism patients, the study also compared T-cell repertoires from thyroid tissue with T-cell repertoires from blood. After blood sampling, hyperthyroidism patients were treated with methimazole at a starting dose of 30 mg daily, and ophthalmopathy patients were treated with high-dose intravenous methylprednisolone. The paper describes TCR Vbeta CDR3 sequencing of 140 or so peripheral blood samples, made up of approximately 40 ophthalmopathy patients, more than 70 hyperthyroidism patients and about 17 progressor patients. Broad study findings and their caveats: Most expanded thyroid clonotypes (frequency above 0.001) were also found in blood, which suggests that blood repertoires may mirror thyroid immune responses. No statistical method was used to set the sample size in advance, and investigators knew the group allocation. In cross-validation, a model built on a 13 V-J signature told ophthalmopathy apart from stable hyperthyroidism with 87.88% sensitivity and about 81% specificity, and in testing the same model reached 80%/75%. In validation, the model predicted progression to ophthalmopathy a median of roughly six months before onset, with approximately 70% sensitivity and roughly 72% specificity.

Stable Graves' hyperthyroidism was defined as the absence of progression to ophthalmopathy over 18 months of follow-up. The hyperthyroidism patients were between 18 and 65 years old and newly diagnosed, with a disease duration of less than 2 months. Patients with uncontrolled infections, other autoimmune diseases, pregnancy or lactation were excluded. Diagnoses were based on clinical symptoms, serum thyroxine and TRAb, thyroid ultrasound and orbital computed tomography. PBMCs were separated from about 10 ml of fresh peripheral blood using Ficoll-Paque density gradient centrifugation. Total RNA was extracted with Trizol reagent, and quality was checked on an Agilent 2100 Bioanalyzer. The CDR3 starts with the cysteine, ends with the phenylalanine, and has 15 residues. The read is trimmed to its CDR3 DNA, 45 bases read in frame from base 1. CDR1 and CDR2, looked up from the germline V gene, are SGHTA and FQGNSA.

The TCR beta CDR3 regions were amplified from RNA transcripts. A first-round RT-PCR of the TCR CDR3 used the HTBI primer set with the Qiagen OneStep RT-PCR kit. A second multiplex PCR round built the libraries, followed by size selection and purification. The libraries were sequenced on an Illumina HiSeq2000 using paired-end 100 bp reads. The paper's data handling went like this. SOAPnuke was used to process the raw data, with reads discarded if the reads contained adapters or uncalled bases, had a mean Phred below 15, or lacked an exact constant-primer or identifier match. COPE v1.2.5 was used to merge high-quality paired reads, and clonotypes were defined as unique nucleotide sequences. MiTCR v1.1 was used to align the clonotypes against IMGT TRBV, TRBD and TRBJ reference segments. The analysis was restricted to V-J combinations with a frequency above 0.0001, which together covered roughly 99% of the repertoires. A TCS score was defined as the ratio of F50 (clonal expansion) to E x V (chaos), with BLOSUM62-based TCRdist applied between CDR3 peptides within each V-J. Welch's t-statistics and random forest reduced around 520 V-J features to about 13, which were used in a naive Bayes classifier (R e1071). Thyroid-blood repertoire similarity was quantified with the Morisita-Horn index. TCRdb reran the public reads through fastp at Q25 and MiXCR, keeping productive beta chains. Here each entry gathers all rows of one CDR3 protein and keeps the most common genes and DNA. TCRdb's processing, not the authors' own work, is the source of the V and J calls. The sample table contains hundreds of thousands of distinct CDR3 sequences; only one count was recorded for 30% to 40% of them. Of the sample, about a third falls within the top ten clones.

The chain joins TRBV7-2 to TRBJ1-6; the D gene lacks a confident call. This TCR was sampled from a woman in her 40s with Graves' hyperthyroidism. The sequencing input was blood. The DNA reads TGTGTCAGCAGCTTAGGAACCCACGGCAATTCACCCCTCCACTTT. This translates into CVSSLGTHGNSPLHF.